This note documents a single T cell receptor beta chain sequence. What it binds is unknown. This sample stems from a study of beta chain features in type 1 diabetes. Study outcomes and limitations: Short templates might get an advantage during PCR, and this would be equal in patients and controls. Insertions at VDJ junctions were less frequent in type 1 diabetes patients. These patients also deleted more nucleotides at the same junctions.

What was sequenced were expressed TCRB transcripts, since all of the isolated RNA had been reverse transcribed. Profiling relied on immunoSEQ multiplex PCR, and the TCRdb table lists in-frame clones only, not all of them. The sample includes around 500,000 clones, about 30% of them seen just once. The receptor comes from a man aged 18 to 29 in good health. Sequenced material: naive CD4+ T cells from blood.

The CDR3 here is CASSLWASGANVLTF. CDR3 DNA sequence: TGTGCCAGCAGCCTCTGGGCATCTGGGGCCAACGTCCTGACTTTC. The chain links TRBV13 to TRBJ2-6; D is unresolved. The CDR3 covers 15 residues. The ends were cut back, 5 bases at V and 1 base at J, with 9 bases in the middle. Germline loops: CDR1 PRHDT, CDR2 FYEKMQ (reference sequence).